Shown below are 18 T cell receptor beta chains from a single sample sequenced in a study of T cell responses to AZD1222 COVID-19 vaccine. The table came from immunoSEQ multiplex PCR; TCRdb's copy has only in-frame clones and leaves some out. The sample records approximately 90,000 clones, roughly nine tenths being singletons. Specimen: peripheral blood, collected on day 0 of AZD1222 vaccination. These receptor sequences come from an adult in good health.

This chain connects TRBV7-2 to TRBJ2-7, with D possibly TRBD2 on 7 matching bases. CDR1 is SGHTA and CDR2 is FQGNSA in the germline V gene. The CDR3 runs to 15 residues. The V end was cut by 1 base, the J end by 2 bases, with 12 bases between. CDR3 amino acids: CASSLEGGAAYEQYF. In DNA form, the CDR3 reads TGTGCCAGCAGCTTAGAGGGGGGGGCCGCCTACGAGCAGTACTTC.

The rearrangement joins TRBV3-1 (or the pseudogene TRBV3-2) to TRBJ2-2, with D possibly TRBD1 on 6 matching bases. The germline CDR1 and CDR2 sequences are LGHDT and YNNKEL (reference sequence). This CDR3 spans 12 amino acids. V was cut by 8 bases and J by 4 bases, with 8 bases left in between. DNA for the CDR3: TGTGCCAGCCGGGACATCACCGGGGAGCTGTTTTTT. It translates to CASRDITGELFF.

Here the CDR3 DNA reads TGTGCCAGTAGTAGAAGACAGGGGGTTAAGACTGAAGCTTTCTTT. This gives the protein CASSRRQGVKTEAFF. The chain carries TRBV19 and TRBJ1-1; 9 bases are shared with TRBD1. Trimming at V came to 4 bases and at J to 5 bases, leaving 8 bases not matched to a gene. Germline CDR1 reads LNHDA; CDR2 reads SQIVND (reference sequence). The CDR3 length is 15 residues. Supplemented by reference TRBV19 and TRBJ1-1, the full variable domain reads DGGITQSPKYLFRKEGQNVTLSCEQNLNHDAMYWYRQDPGQGLRLIYYSQIVNDFQKGDIAEGYSVSREKKESFPLTVTSAQKNPTAFYLCASSRRQGVKTEAFFGQGTRLTVV.

The chain links TRBV5-1 to TRBJ1-2; D unresolved. Per germline, CDR1 SGHRS and CDR2 YFSETQ. The CDR3 spans 15 residues. Trimming pared 4 bases from V and 6 bases from J, leaving 19 bases between. CDR3 region: CASSNPSSLIDGYTF. CDR3 bases: TGCGCCAGCAGCAACCCCTCCAGCTTAATTGATGGCTACACCTTC.

For the CDR3, the DNA is TGTGCCATCAGTGGGCAGACGGGGACAGGGAACTACGAGCAGTACTTC. Protein product: CAISGQTGTGNYEQYF. The V call is TRBV10-3, the J call TRBJ2-7, with 9 positions matching TRBD1. CDR1 is ENHRY and CDR2 is SYGVKD in the germline V gene. CDR3 length: 16 residues. Trimming removed 4 bases from V and 3 bases from J; junction bases left unmatched: 10.

This chain links TRBV10-3 with TRBJ1-1; no reliable D call. V was trimmed by 4 bases and J by 4 bases, leaving 7 bases between them. CDR1 ENHRY and CDR2 SYGVKD come from the germline V gene. The CDR3 totals 12 residues. In DNA form, the CDR3 reads TGTGCCATCAGTGTCGGTTCCACTGAAGCTTTCTTT. Translated: CAISVGSTEAFF.

DNA of the CDR3: TGCGCCAGCAGCCAAGGTAGGGGGCGGACGAACAGGGGAGAGCAGTACTTC. It translates to CASSQGRGRTNRGEQYF. This chain joins TRBV4-3 and TRBJ2-7; 7 positions match TRBD1. There are 17 residues in the CDR3. The ends lost 1 base at V and 7 bases at J; junction bases unmatched: 16. Germline CDR1 is LGHNA and CDR2 is YSLEER.

The V and J genes are TRBV5-1 and TRBJ1-2; D uncertain. The V gene lost 0 bases and the J gene lost 4 bases, with 7 bases spanning the gap. The CDR3 runs 13 residues. CDR1 and CDR2 (germline): SGHRS, YFSETQ. The CDR3, as DNA: TGCGCCAGCAGCTTGGCCTCATTCTATGGCTACACCTTC. Translation: CASSLASFYGYTF. Full variable domain (rest looked up from reference TRBV5-1 and TRBJ1-2): KAGVTQTPRYLIKTRGQQVTLSCSPISGHRSVSWYQQTPGQGLQFLFEYFSETQRNKGNFPGRFSGRQFSNSRSEMNVSTLELGDSALYLCASSLASFYGYTFGSGTRLTVV.

J is TRBJ2-7 and V is TRBV19; D tentatively fits TRBD1 or TRBD2 (5 bases each). The CDR3 has 13 amino acids. The V end was cut by 6 bases, the J end by 0 bases, with 9 bases between. Per the germline V gene, CDR1 is LNHDA and CDR2 is SQIVND (reference sequence). The CDR3 here is CASRGDRSYEQYF. CDR3 bases: TGTGCCAGTAGGGGGGACCGCTCCTACGAGCAGTACTTC.

The chain couples TRBV28 to TRBJ1-1; 8 bases are a match to TRBD1. The germline V gene has CDR1 MDHEN and CDR2 SYDVKM. Unmatched junction bases numbered 7, after V lost 5 bases and J lost 8 bases. The CDR3 length is 13 residues. Here the CDR3 DNA reads TGTGCCAGCAGTCTGGCGAGACAGGGGGAAGCTTTCTTT. Translated, it gives CASSLARQGEAFF.

The chain has TRBV6-5 and TRBJ1-5; D perhaps matches TRBD1 (5 bases). V was pared by 0 bases and J by 4 bases, with 13 bases between. This CDR3 is 16 amino acids long. Per germline, CDR1 MNHEY and CDR2 SVGAGI. This chain's CDR3 is CASSYSGQGGNQPQHF. For the CDR3, the DNA is TGTGCCAGCAGTTACTCCGGCCAGGGTGGTAATCAGCCCCAGCATTTT.

This chain connects TRBV27 to TRBJ1-5, with D possibly TRBD1 on 6 matching bases. Looked up from germline, CDR1 is MNHEY and CDR2 is SMNVEV (reference sequence). Trimming cost V 6 bases and J 1 base, with 16 bases left between them. The CDR3 contains 16 residues. The chain's CDR3 is CASRSRGGISNQPQHF. The CDR3 DNA sequence: TGTGCCAGCAGAAGTCGGGGGGGCATAAGCAATCAGCCCCAGCATTTT.

The chain uses TRBV15 and TRBJ1-5, with 7 bases matching TRBD1. In germline, CDR1 is LNHNV, CDR2 YYDKDF (reference sequence). There are 14 residues in the CDR3. Germline trimming cut 8 bases from V and 3 bases from J; bases unmatched to any gene: 7. CDR3 in amino acids: CATLPGGTNQPQHF. The CDR3 region has the DNA TGTGCCACCCTTCCAGGGGGTACCAATCAGCCCCAGCATTTT.

The chain is built from TRBV4-3 and TRBJ1-1, with a weak D call TRBD1 (5 bases). The CDR3 is made up of 16 amino acids. V was trimmed by 6 bases and J by 1 base, leaving 18 bases between them. Germline V CDR1 and CDR2: LGHNA, YSLEER. The CDR3, as DNA: TGCGCCAGCAGTCCGGGGGGGTGGGTGAGGAACACTGAAGCTTTCTTT. The encoded protein is CASSPGGWVRNTEAFF.

The chain joins TRBV19 to TRBJ2-1, with 8 bases lining up with TRBD2. CDR3 length equals 17 residues. V gave up 5 bases and J gave up 7 bases; unmatched junction bases: 16. From germline, CDR1 is LNHDA and CDR2 SQIVND (reference sequence). CDR3 residues: CASSSGVGGDTWNEQFF. The CDR3 DNA reads as TGTGCCAGTAGTTCAGGGGTCGGGGGGGATACCTGGAATGAGCAGTTCTTC.

This chain joins TRBV5-1 and TRBJ1-5; D remains unclear. The germline V gene encodes CDR1 SGHRS and CDR2 YFSETQ. The CDR3 spans 11 residues. The V gene lost 5 bases and the J gene lost 7 bases, with 7 bases spanning the gap. CDR3 loop: CASSLGQPQHF. The CDR3 bases are TGCGCCAGCAGTCTCGGGCAGCCCCAGCATTTT. The complete variable domain, with remaining parts taken from reference TRBV5-1 and TRBJ1-5, reads KAGVTQTPRYLIKTRGQQVTLSCSPISGHRSVSWYQQTPGQGLQFLFEYFSETQRNKGNFPGRFSGRQFSNSRSEMNVSTLELGDSALYLCASSLGQPQHFGDGTRLSIL.

This clone was seen more than once but under ten times. The chain links TRBV10-3 to TRBJ1-3, with 7 bases lining up with TRBD1. J gave up 5 bases and V 0 bases, and 4 bases lay outside the gene matches. This CDR3 spans 15 amino acids. Germline V gene sequence: CDR1 ENHRY, CDR2 SYGVKD. CDR3 in amino acids: CAISESTGMRNTIYF. The CDR3 DNA follows: TGTGCCATCAGTGAGTCGACAGGGATGAGAAACACCATATATTTT.

V gene TRBV7-9 combines with J gene TRBJ1-4; tentatively, D is TRBD1 (5 bases). The CDR3 length is 15 residues. Germline V gives CDR1 SEHNR, CDR2 FQNEAQ (reference sequence). The V and J ends lost 5 bases and 6 bases respectively, with 16 bases between them. In nucleotides, the CDR3 is TGTGCCAGCAGCGTTGGCAGGGAATTAGATGAAAAACTGTTTTTT. Its translation is CASSVGRELDEKLFF.